This T cell receptor (beta chain) emerged from a study of blood T cell repertoires in COVID-19. Across the study: T cells, B-cell-depleted T cells, or PBMCs provided the cDNA or gDNA that served as material.

The data were produced by immunoSEQ multiplex PCR, yet TCRdb's version contains in-frame clones alone and is incomplete. The table lists 130,000 to 150,000 clones, around nine tenths of them singletons, with roughly 4% in the top ten. The germline V gene has CDR1 SGHRS and CDR2 YFSETQ. This CDR3 is 15 amino acids long. The V segment lost 6 bases and the J segment 0 bases; nucleotides outside the gene matches: 8. The V gene is TRBV5-1, the J gene TRBJ1-1, with TRBD1 matching over 7 bases. The TCR originated in a woman in her 40s with acute or convalescent COVID-19. Specimen: peripheral blood. CDR3 loop: CASKPGQSMNTEAFF. CDR3 sequence (DNA): TGCGCCAGCAAGCCGGGACAGAGTATGAACACTGAAGCTTTCTTT.